This T cell receptor beta chain is from a study of blood T cells in healthy people across ages. Study information: Template switching recovered approximately one barcoded beta molecule for every two T cells. Broader study findings: The CMV status of each donor remained undetermined, and this could have confounded shifts in expanded clonotypes. The authors considered diversity estimates from one million T cells to be underestimates. A roughly linear fall in TCR beta diversity per million T cells was seen with increasing age.

Worth noting for this clonotype: Its matching antigen is unknown.

The use of a sample-barcoded 5' primer and a J-beta primer mix characterized a second PCR of 7 to 11 cycles. TCRdb re-called the 5' RACE reads through MiXCR, storing one row per CDR3 protein. Found here are fewer than 950,000 distinct CDR3 sequences, about 48% of them singletons; the top ten hold approximately 40%. Germline lookup yields CDR1 MDHEN and CDR2 SYDVKM. V lost 4 bases and J lost 5; bases outside the gene matches: 2. The CDR3 length is 14 residues. The sequence was obtained from a man older than 75 in good health. Input material: blood. The chain employs TRBV28 and TRBJ1-6; 7 nucleotides align to TRBD1. CDR3 coding DNA: TGTGCCAGCAGTTCGACAGGGAATAATTCACCCCTCCACTTT. This encodes CASSSTGNNSPLHF.